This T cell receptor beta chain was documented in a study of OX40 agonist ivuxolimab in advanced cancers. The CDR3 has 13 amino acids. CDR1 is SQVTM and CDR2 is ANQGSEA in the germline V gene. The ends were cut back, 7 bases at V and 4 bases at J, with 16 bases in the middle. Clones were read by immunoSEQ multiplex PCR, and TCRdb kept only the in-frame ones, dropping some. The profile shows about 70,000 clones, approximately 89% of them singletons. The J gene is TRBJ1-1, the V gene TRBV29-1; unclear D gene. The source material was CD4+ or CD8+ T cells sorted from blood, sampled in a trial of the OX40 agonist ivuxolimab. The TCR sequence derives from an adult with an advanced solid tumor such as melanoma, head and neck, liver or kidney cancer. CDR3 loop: CSASEVSGTEAFF. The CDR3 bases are TGCAGCGCGTCTGAGGTTTCAGGCACTGAAGCTTTCTTT.